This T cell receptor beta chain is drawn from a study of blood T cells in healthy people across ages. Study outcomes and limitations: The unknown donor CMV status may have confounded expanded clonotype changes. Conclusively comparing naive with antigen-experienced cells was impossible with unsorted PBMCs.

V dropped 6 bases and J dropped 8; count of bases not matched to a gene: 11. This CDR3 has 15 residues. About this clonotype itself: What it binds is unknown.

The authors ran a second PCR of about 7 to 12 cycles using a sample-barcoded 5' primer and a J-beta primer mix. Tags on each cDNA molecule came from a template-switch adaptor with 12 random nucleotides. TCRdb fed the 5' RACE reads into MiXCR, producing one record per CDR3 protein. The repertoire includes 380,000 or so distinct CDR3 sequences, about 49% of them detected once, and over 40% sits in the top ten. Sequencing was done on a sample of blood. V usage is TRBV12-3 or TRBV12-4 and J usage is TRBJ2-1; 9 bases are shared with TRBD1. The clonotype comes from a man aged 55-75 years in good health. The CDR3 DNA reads TGTGCCAGCAGCCCCCCCGGACAGGGGAAAGATGAGCAGTTCTTC. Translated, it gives CASSPPGQGKDEQFF.